This TCR beta chain was found in a study of persistence of HIV-infected CD4 T cells. Study in general: CD4+ T cells responding to CMV or HIV-1 Gag were isolated.

The libraries were made with immunoSEQ version 4 in survey mode. Using immunoSEQ multiplex PCR, the repertoire was profiled, and TCRdb retains in-frame clones only, with some absent. The table has roughly 32,000 clones, roughly four fifths seen once. Note on this clone: Its target is not known.

With 4 bases removed from V and 4 bases from J, the gap between germline ends came to 16 bases. This CDR3 comprises 15 residues. The germline V gene has CDR1 WSHSY and CDR2 SAAADI. The stimulus was an HIV-1 Gag 15-mer peptide pool, 0.8 to 1 ug/peptide/mL. Sorted nonresponding memory CD4+ T cells were CD40L-negative, CD69-negative, CD45RO-high. The V call is TRBV10-2, the J call TRBJ1-1; a possible D gene is TRBD1 (5 bases). This sequence originates from an adult woman with HIV who was CMV-seropositive. The specimen comprised CD4+ T cells sorted from PBMCs after roughly 20-hour stimulation, sampled from a patient who received antiretroviral therapy. CDR3 region: CASSGTNVVVTEAFF. CDR3 nucleotide sequence: TGCGCCAGCAGTGGGACAAATGTGGTAGTCACTGAAGCTTTCTTT.